These 22 T cell receptor beta chains came from one sample sequenced in a study of blood T cells in healthy people across ages. It was with a sample-barcoded 5' primer and a J-beta primer mix that a second PCR of about 6 to 12 cycles was run. TCRdb ran MiXCR on the 5' RACE reads and lists one entry per CDR3 protein. The sample consists of about 800,000 distinct CDR3 sequences, just under 25% of them appearing once. This same sample was also part of a study on T cells of mothers and their children.

The sample consisted of blood. These receptors came from a boy younger than 18 in good health.

This clonotype was counted a few times. This chain links TRBV7-9 with TRBJ2-5; D is possibly TRBD2 (6 bases). The CDR3 contains 15 residues. Germline V gene lookup returns CDR1 SEHNR and CDR2 FQNEAQ (reference sequence). The ends were cut back, 5 bases at V and 5 bases at J, with 18 bases in the middle. The CDR3 nucleotides are TGTGCCAGCAGCCCCCCCGGCGGAGGGTTTGAGACCCAGTACTTC. It is translated as CASSPPGGGFETQYF.

The chain joins TRBV12-3 or TRBV12-4 to TRBJ1-1; D unresolved. V dropped 1 base and J dropped 1 base, with 10 bases sitting between them. There are 15 residues in the CDR3. The CDR3 protein is CASSLVPQANTEAFF. CDR3 sequence (DNA): TGTGCCAGCAGTTTAGTTCCTCAGGCGAACACTGAAGCTTTCTTT.

The rearrangement joins TRBV5-8 to TRBJ2-7; 7 bases are a match to TRBD1. Germline CDR1 is SGHTS and CDR2 is YDEGEE. Germline trimming cut 4 bases from V and 7 bases from J; bases unmatched to any gene: 8. CDR3 size: 13 residues. CDR3 nucleotides: TGTGCCAGCAGCACGACAGGGCGGCAAGAGCAGTACTTC. It encodes CASSTTGRQEQYF.

V gene TRBV27 combines with J gene TRBJ2-5; possibly TRBD1 for D (5 bases). The J call is uncertain, as TRBJ2-1 better fits the DNA end. Germline CDR1 is MNHEY and CDR2 is SMNVEV (reference sequence). The CDR3 has 14 amino acids. This CDR3 is CASNVLGVYNEQFF. The CDR3 DNA follows: TGTGCCAGCAACGTCCTAGGGGTTTACAATGAGCAGTTCTTC.

There are a few counts of this clonotype. Written as DNA, the CDR3 is TGTGCCAGCAGCCCCACAGGGACAGGGGACTATGGCTACACCTTC. It specifies CASSPTGTGDYGYTF. V usage is TRBV7-2 and J usage is TRBJ1-2, with 10 positions matching TRBD1. Trimming cost V 5 bases and J 3 bases; bases outside gene matches: 6. Germline values: CDR1 SGHTA, CDR2 FQGNSA. This CDR3 spans 15 amino acids.

The chain combines TRBV5-1 with TRBJ1-2, with TRBD1 identical over 7 bases. Trimming removed 0 bases from V and 5 bases from J; junction bases left unmatched: 7. CDR1 and CDR2 (germline): SGHRS, YFSETQ. This CDR3 region has 15 residues. The CDR3 sequence: CASSLVAGGWYGYTF. CDR3 sequence (DNA): TGCGCCAGCAGCTTGGTAGCAGGGGGTTGGTATGGCTACACCTTC.

As concerns this clonotype: The junction and the germline gene differ at one end; a read error may be behind it. V is TRBV6-2 or TRBV6-3 and J is TRBJ2-1; weak D call: TRBD1 (5 bases). The CDR3 is made up of 15 amino acids. CDR1 is MNHEY and CDR2 is SVGEGT in the germline V gene. CDR3 sequence reads: CASSYTGQPYNKQFF. The CDR3 bases are TGTGCCAGCAGTTATACAGGCCAGCCATACAATAAGCAGTTCTTC.

The sample holds a few counts of this clonotype. V is TRBV9 and J is TRBJ1-2, with D hard to call. The CDR3 is 13 amino acids. The germline gives CDR1 SGDLS, CDR2 YYNGEE. V dropped 4 bases and J dropped 4 bases, with 11 bases sitting between them. The CDR3 sequence is CASSPGLPYGYTF. CDR3 nucleotides: TGTGCCAGCAGCCCGGGCCTCCCCTATGGCTACACCTTC. Using reference TRBV9 and TRBJ1-2 for the parts outside the CDR3, the full variable domain is DSGVTQTPKHLITATGQRVTLRCSPRSGDLSVYWYQQSLDQGLQFLIQYYNGEERAKGNILERFSAQQFPDLHSELNLSSLELGDSALYFCASSPGLPYGYTFGSGTRLTVV.

This clonotype has only a few counts. The rearrangement uses TRBV4-3 and TRBJ1-6; D gene ambiguous. Trimming shortened V by 1 base and J by 0 bases, and 10 bases separated the two germline ends. Germline CDR1 reads LGHNA; CDR2 reads YSLEER. This CDR3 is built from 17 residues. The CDR3 is CASSQGGGNSYNSPLHF. In nucleotides, the CDR3 is TGCGCCAGCAGCCAAGGGGGAGGGAACTCCTATAATTCACCCCTCCACTTT.

This clonotype has only a few counts. V and J are TRBV12-3 or TRBV12-4 and TRBJ2-5, with D possibly TRBD1 on 6 matching bases. CDR3 length: 14 amino acids. V dropped 6 bases and J dropped 4 bases, with 15 bases sitting between them. The DNA of the CDR3 is TGTGCCAGCAGCCGGACAGTGAGCGGAGAGACCCAGTACTTC. It specifies CASSRTVSGETQYF.

Written as DNA, the CDR3 is TGTGCCTCGGGACAGGAGAGCTCTGGGGCCAACGTCCTGACTTTC. It translates to CASGQESSGANVLTF. The chain joins TRBV2 to TRBJ2-6; 8 nucleotides align to TRBD1. This CDR3 spans 15 amino acids. J was trimmed by 0 bases and V by 11 bases; bases with no gene match: 6. In germline, CDR1 is SNHLY, CDR2 FYNNEI.

This chain links TRBV24-1 with TRBJ2-5; D is tentatively TRBD1 or TRBD2 (5 bases each). Germline CDR1 reads KGHDR; CDR2 reads SFDVKD. Trimming removed 4 bases from V and 2 bases from J, with 13 bases in between. The CDR3 is made up of 15 amino acids. DNA of the CDR3: TGTGCCACCAGTGACCGCCGGGACGGACAAGAGACCCAGTACTTC. Translation gives CATSDRRDGQETQYF.

The chain carries TRBV9 and TRBJ2-1; tentative D call: TRBD1 (5 bases). The end of the DNA aligns better with TRBJ2-7, so the J call may be wrong. Germline assignment: CDR1 SGDLS and CDR2 YYNGEE. This CDR3 spans 15 amino acids. CDR3 sequence reads: CASSVESDTTYEQYF. The CDR3 bases are TGTGCCAGCAGCGTAGAGTCGGACACCACCTACGAGCAGTACTTC.

This clonotype was recorded a few times. The gene calls are TRBV4-3 and TRBJ2-1; TRBD2 might be the D (5 bases). In germline, CDR1 is LGHNA, CDR2 YSLEER. CDR3 length: 17 residues. With 0 bases removed from V and 2 bases from J, the gap between germline ends came to 14 bases. The CDR3 protein is CASSQDQSGDAYNEQFF. CDR3 DNA: TGCGCCAGCAGCCAAGATCAAAGCGGCGACGCCTACAATGAGCAGTTCTTC.

The chain links TRBV28 to TRBJ2-1; 7 bases match TRBD1. The better agreement between TRBJ2-5 and the DNA end casts doubt on the J call. There are 13 residues in the CDR3. Germline CDR1 and CDR2: MDHEN and SYDVKM. CDR3 sequence (DNA): TGTGCCAGTGGACAGGTGATCCCCGAGACCCAGTACTTC. Translating it yields CASGQVIPETQYF.

This chain joins TRBV7-3 and TRBJ2-3, with TRBD2 matching over 11 bases. The ends lost 0 bases at V and 5 bases at J; junction bases unmatched: 7. CDR1 and CDR2 (germline): SGHTA, FQGTGA. The CDR3 has 17 residues. The CDR3 reads CASSLTYSGRALDTQYF. The CDR3 bases are TGTGCCAGCAGCTTAACGTATAGCGGGAGGGCCCTAGATACGCAGTATTTT.

This chain links TRBV5-1 with TRBJ2-5, with TRBD2 matching over 12 bases. The better agreement between TRBJ2-1 and the DNA end casts doubt on the J call. This CDR3 has 17 residues. Per germline, CDR1 SGHRS and CDR2 YFSETQ. The CDR3 is CASSSPLAGGHWNEQFF. Here the CDR3 DNA reads TGCGCCAGCAGCTCACCCCTAGCGGGAGGGCATTGGAATGAGCAGTTCTTC.

Regarding this clonotype: Because the CDR3 is missing its conserved closing phenylalanine or tryptophan, this is likely a read error. The limits of the CDR3 on the DNA are not certain, so only TCRdb's listed CDR3 is given. The V and J genes are TRBV6-5 and TRBJ2-5; the tabulated D call, TRBD2, remains unverified against the DNA. The CDR3 region is 12 residues in length, termini included. Germline loops: CDR1 MNHEY, CDR2 SVGAGI. The CDR3 spells CASKEAGGLGYV.

This clonotype was found many times. V gene TRBV7-2 combines with J gene TRBJ1-4; 10 nucleotides line up with TRBD1. The trim removed 7 bases at V and 8 bases at J, leaving 4 bases unmatched. Germline CDR1 is SGHTA and CDR2 is FQGNSA. The CDR3 runs to 13 residues. Here the CDR3 DNA reads TGTGCCAGCACGGACAGGGGGAGGGAAAAACTGTTTTTT. It encodes CASTDRGREKLFF.

CDR3 sequence: CSSAPREGLPGELFF. DNA for the CDR3: TGCAGCTCGGCCCCTCGGGAGGGCCTCCCCGGGGAGCTGTTTTTT. V usage is TRBV20-1 and J usage is TRBJ2-2, with 8 bases that match TRBD2. The CDR3 extends over 15 amino acids. Germline-derived CDR1 and CDR2 are DFQATT and SNEGSKA (reference sequence).

The V gene is TRBV4-1, the J gene TRBJ2-5; maybe TRBD1 (6 bases). Germline V gene lookup returns CDR1 MGHRA and CDR2 YSYEKL. Trimming cost V 3 bases and J 2 bases, with 13 bases left between them. This CDR3 is 15 amino acids long. Here the CDR3 reads CASSHRQDSQETQYF. The CDR3 DNA reads as TGCGCCAGCAGCCACCGACAGGATTCACAAGAGACCCAGTACTTC.

The chain couples TRBV7-2 to TRBJ2-2; maybe TRBD1 (6 bases). CDR3 length: 16 amino acids. Per the germline V gene, CDR1 is SGHTA and CDR2 is FQGNSA. V was cut by 4 bases and J by 0 bases, with 12 bases left in between. CDR3 in amino acids: CASSSQDRPNTGELFF. The CDR3 coding sequence is TGTGCCAGCAGCTCTCAGGACAGACCGAACACCGGGGAGCTGTTTTTT.